These 16 T cell receptor beta chains share one sample of origin, sequenced in a study of response to subunit inactivated influenza vaccine. TCRdb re-called the RT-PCR reads with MiXCR, one entry per CDR3 protein. The repertoire holds some 480,000 distinct CDR3 sequences, 9.5% to 12% seen once, with roughly 12% in the top ten. The sample was PBMCs from blood, taken about 40 days after vaccination. Receptor source: a man aged 45-65 years who received an inactivated influenza vaccine.

This clonotype has a count of ten or more. This rearrangement joins TRBV7-9 to TRBJ2-1; 10 nucleotides agree with TRBD2. The germline gives CDR1 SEHNR, CDR2 FQNEAQ (reference sequence). Trimming at V came to 4 bases and at J to 7 bases, leaving 10 bases not matched to a gene. The CDR3 is 16 amino acids. The CDR3 loop is CASSSYVGTSVNEQFF. Written as DNA, the CDR3 is TGTGCCAGCAGCTCATATGTGGGGACTAGCGTAAATGAGCAGTTCTTC.

This sequence joins TRBV9 and TRBJ2-7; the match to TRBD2 covers 11 bases. Germline lookup yields CDR1 SGDLS and CDR2 YYNGEE. The CDR3 spans 16 residues. V shed 3 bases, J shed 1 base, and the junction held 6 bases outside the gene matches. The CDR3 sequence is CASSEGPSGRSYEQYF. As DNA, the CDR3 is TGTGCCAGCAGCGAGGGACCTAGCGGGAGGTCCTACGAGCAGTACTTC.

This clonotype was counted between two and nine times. The chain joins TRBV20-1 to TRBJ2-5; 11 nucleotides agree with TRBD1. Germline V gene data show CDR1 as DFQATT and CDR2 as SNEGSKA (reference sequence). The CDR3 runs to 14 residues. The J segment lost 5 bases and the V segment lost 8 bases, leaving 10 bases of the junction unmatched. CDR3 amino acids: CSPIPRTGGETQYF. The DNA for the CDR3 is TGCAGTCCGATCCCCCGGACAGGGGGCGAGACCCAGTACTTC.

This clonotype was picked up many times. This chain connects TRBV12-3 or TRBV12-4 to TRBJ2-3; 8 nucleotides agree with TRBD1. Trimming removed 7 bases from V and 7 bases from J; junction bases left unmatched: 16. CDR3 size: 16 residues. The CDR3 sequence: CASNSRGRTGQNTQYF. CDR3 bases: TGTGCCAGCAACTCTAGGGGTAGGACAGGGCAAAATACGCAGTATTTT.

This clonotype was observed at least ten times. The chain links TRBV5-6 to TRBJ1-5; no firm D call. This CDR3 has 14 amino acids. Germline CDR1 SGHDT, CDR2 YYEEEE. V was shortened by 2 bases and J by 7 bases, with 13 bases between the two germline ends. The CDR3 DNA reads as TGTGCCAGCAGCTTCCGAGCAGGCCTCCAGCCCCAGCATTTT. It encodes CASSFRAGLQPQHF.

This clonotype showed up just a few times. The V gene is TRBV29-1, the J gene TRBJ1-3; D gene ambiguous. CDR3 size: 12 residues. V was trimmed by 1 base and J by 4 bases, leaving 5 bases between them. In germline, CDR1 is SQVTM, CDR2 ANQGSEA. DNA of the CDR3: TGCAGCGTTGAAGGGTCAGGAAACACCATATATTTT. This gives the protein CSVEGSGNTIYF.

As regards this clonotype: A read error is possible here, since a much larger clone lies one base away. The V call is TRBV29-1, the J call TRBJ2-3; D is ambiguous. Per the germline V gene, CDR1 is SQVTM and CDR2 is ANQGSEA. The CDR3 sequence is 12 residues long. The V gene lost 8 bases and the J gene lost 0 bases, with 9 bases spanning the gap. The CDR3 nucleotides are TGCAGCCTCAGTACTAGCACAGATACGCAGTATTTT. Protein sequence: CSLSTSTDTQYF.

Many counts were recorded for this clonotype. J is TRBJ2-3 and V is TRBV5-6; 9 bases match TRBD2. Germline V gene sequence: CDR1 SGHDT, CDR2 YYEEEE. After removal of 5 bases from V and 4 bases from J, the junction contained 5 bases not matched to a gene. The CDR3 is made up of 14 amino acids. CDR3 coding DNA: TGTGCCAGCAGTGAGGCTAGCGGGGCAGATACGCAGTATTTT. It codes for CASSEASGADTQYF. Combining the CDR3 with reference TRBV5-6 and TRBJ2-3 gives the whole variable domain DAGVTQSPTHLIKTRGQQVTLRCSPKSGHDTVSWYQQALGQGPQFIFQYYEEEERQRGNFPDRFSGHQFPNYSSELNVNALLLGDSALYLCASSEASGADTQYFGPGTRLTVL.

This clonotype was found a few times. The chain uses TRBV7-2 and TRBJ1-1; no clear D gene. This CDR3 contains 12 residues. Deletions cut 1 base from V and 9 bases from J, with 9 bases between. Germline CDR1 reads SGHTA; CDR2 reads FQGNSA. CDR3 sequence (DNA): TGTGCCAGCAGCTTAGACATGACAAAAGCTTTCTTT. Translated: CASSLDMTKAFF.

Comments on this clonotype: A much larger clonotype is one base distant, so this may be a read error. J is TRBJ1-1 and V is TRBV15; D is unresolved. Germline V CDR1 and CDR2: LNHNV, YYDKDF (reference sequence). The V gene lost 1 base and the J gene lost 3 bases, with 6 bases spanning the gap. The CDR3 is made up of 13 amino acids. The CDR3 bases are TGTGCCACCAGCAGAGGGTGGGACACTGAAGCTTTCTTT. Translated, it gives CATSRGWDTEAFF.

This clonotype was recorded a few times. The V call is TRBV11-2, the J call TRBJ2-7; 9 positions agree with TRBD1. This CDR3 has 15 residues. J was trimmed by 5 bases and V by 1 base; bases with no gene match: 6. CDR1 and CDR2 from the germline V gene are SGHAT and FQNNGV. In DNA form, the CDR3 reads TGTGCCAGCAGCTTAGGGACAGGGGTATTACACGAGCAGTACTTC. This translates into CASSLGTGVLHEQYF.

The V call is TRBV5-1, the J call TRBJ2-7, with 8 bases identical to TRBD1. The CDR3 has 15 amino acids. Unmatched junction bases numbered 5, after V lost 0 bases and J lost 3 bases. Germline lookup yields CDR1 SGHRS and CDR2 YFSETQ. The CDR3 reads CASSLVGGQGYEQYF. In DNA form, the CDR3 reads TGCGCCAGCAGCTTGGTCGGTGGACAGGGCTACGAGCAGTACTTC.

This chain joins TRBV5-1 and TRBJ2-7; the D is unclear. The CDR3 is 13 residues long. V was pared by 7 bases and J by 7 bases, with 18 bases between. Germline V gene lookup returns CDR1 SGHRS and CDR2 YFSETQ. The CDR3 sequence: CASGSPRQREQYF. The CDR3 coding sequence is TGCGCCAGCGGATCCCCTAGGCAGAGAGAGCAGTACTTC. Variable domain in full (rest from reference TRBV5-1 and TRBJ2-7): KAGVTQTPRYLIKTRGQQVTLSCSPISGHRSVSWYQQTPGQGLQFLFEYFSETQRNKGNFPGRFSGRQFSNSRSEMNVSTLELGDSALYLCASGSPRQREQYFGPGTRLTVT.

This clonotype showed up many times. The chain couples TRBV11-2 to TRBJ2-3; TRBD2 matches 8 bases. Germline V CDR1 and CDR2: SGHAT, FQNNGV. Trimming cost V 0 bases and J 2 bases; bases outside gene matches: 4. CDR3 length equals 16 residues. DNA of the CDR3: TGTGCCAGCAGCTTAGAGGTAGCGGGGCTCACAGATACGCAGTATTTT. Its protein is CASSLEVAGLTDTQYF. Variable domain in full (rest from reference TRBV11-2 and TRBJ2-3): EAGVAQSPRYKIIEKRQSVAFWCNPISGHATLYWYQQILGQGPKLLIQFQNNGVVDDSQLPKDRFSAERLKGVDSTLKIQPAKLEDSAVYLCASSLEVAGLTDTQYFGPGTRLTVL.

Ten or more counts support this clonotype. The chain's CDR3 is CASSLGGVSSYNEQFF. For the CDR3, the DNA is TGTGCCAGCAGTTTAGGGGGCGTGAGCTCCTACAATGAGCAGTTCTTC. The V and J genes are TRBV12-3 or TRBV12-4 and TRBJ2-1; tentative D call: TRBD1 (5 bases). The CDR3 runs to 16 residues. V lost 1 base, J lost 0 bases, and 10 bases lay in between.

The chain uses TRBV6-5 and TRBJ2-3; D perhaps matches TRBD2 (7 bases). Germline V gives CDR1 MNHEY, CDR2 SVGAGI. This CDR3 region has 16 residues. V was pared by 2 bases and J by 0 bases, with 12 bases between. CDR3 protein: CASSYGGGLSTDTQYF. DNA for the CDR3: TGTGCCAGCAGTTACGGGGGGGGGCTGAGCACAGATACGCAGTATTTT.